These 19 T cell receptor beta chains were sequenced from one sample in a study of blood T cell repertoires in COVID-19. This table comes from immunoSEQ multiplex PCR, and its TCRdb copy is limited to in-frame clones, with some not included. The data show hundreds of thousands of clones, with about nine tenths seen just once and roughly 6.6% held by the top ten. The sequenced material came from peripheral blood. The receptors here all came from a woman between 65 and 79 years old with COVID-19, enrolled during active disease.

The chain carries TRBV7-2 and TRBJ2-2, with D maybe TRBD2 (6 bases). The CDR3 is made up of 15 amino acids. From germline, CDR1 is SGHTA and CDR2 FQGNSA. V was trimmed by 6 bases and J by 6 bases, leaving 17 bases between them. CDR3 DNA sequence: TGTGCCAGCAGTGGACCGGGGCCGGGGGCCGGGGAGCTGTTTTTT. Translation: CASSGPGPGAGELFF.

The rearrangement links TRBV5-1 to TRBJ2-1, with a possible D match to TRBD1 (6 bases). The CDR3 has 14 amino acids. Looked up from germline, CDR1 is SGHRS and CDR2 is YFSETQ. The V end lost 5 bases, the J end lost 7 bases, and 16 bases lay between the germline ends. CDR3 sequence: CASSDTGSTNEQFF. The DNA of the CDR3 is TGCGCCAGCAGTGACACAGGGAGCACGAATGAGCAGTTCTTC.

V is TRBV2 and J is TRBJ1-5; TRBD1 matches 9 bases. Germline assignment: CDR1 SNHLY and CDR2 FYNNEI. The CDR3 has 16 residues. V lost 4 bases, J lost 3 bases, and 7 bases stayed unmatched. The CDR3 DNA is TGTGCCAGCAGTGGAACAGGGGGCGTAATCAATCAGCCCCAGCATTTT. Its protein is CASSGTGGVINQPQHF.

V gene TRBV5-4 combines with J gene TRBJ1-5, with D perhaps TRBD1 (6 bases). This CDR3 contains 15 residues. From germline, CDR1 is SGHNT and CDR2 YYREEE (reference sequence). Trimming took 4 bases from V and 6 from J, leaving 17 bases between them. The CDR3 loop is CASSPNAGAGQPQHF. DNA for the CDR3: TGTGCCAGCAGCCCAAACGCAGGGGCGGGTCAGCCCCAGCATTTT.

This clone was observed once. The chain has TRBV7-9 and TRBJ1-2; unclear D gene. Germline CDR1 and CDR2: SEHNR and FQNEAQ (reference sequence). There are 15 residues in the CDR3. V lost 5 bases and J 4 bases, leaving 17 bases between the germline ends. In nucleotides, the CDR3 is TGTGCCAGCAGCCCCGCGGTGACGTCCCGCTATGGCTACACCTTC. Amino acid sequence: CASSPAVTSRYGYTF.

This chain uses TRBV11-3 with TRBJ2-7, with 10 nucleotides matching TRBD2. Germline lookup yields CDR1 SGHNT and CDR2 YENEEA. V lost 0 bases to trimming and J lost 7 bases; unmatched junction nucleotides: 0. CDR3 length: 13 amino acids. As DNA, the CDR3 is TGTGCCAGCAGCTTAGAACTAGCGGGGGAGCAGTACTTC. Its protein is CASSLELAGEQYF.

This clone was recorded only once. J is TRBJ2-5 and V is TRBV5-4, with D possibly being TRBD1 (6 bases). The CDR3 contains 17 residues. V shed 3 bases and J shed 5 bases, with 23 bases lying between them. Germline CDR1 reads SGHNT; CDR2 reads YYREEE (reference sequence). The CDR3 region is CASSSRQGLGSEETQYF. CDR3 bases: TGTGCCAGCAGCTCCCGGCAGGGGCTGGGGTCGGAGGAGACCCAGTACTTC.

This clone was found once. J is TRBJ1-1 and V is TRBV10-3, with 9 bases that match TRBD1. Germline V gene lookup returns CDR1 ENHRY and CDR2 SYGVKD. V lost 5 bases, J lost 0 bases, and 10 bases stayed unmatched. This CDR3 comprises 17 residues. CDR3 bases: TGTGCCATCAGTAGCCGGGACAGGGTTACCCTGAACACTGAAGCTTTCTTT. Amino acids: CAISSRDRVTLNTEAFF.

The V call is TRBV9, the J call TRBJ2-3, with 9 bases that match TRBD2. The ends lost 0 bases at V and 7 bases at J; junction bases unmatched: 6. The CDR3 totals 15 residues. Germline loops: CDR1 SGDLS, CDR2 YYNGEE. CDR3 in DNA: TGTGCCAGCAGCGTAGGGCCAAGCGGGGGGAATACGCAGTATTTT. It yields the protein CASSVGPSGGNTQYF.

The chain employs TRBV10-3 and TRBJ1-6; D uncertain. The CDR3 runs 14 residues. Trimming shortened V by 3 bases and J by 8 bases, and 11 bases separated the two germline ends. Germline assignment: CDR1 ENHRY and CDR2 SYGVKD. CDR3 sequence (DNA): TGTGCCATCAGTGAAGAAGGGAGGGATTCACCCCTCCACTTT. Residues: CAISEEGRDSPLHF.

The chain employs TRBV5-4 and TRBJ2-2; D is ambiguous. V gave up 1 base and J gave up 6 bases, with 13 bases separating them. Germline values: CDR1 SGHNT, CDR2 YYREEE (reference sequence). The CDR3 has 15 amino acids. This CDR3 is CASSLNRGLPGELFF. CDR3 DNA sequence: TGTGCCAGCAGCTTGAATCGTGGGCTACCCGGGGAGCTGTTTTTT.

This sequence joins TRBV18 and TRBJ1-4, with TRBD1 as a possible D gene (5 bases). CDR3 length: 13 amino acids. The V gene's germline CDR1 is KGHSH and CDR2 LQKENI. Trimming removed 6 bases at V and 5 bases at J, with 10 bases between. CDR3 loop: CASSDGGNEKLFF. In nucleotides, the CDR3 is TGTGCCAGCTCCGACGGGGGGAATGAAAAACTGTTTTTT.

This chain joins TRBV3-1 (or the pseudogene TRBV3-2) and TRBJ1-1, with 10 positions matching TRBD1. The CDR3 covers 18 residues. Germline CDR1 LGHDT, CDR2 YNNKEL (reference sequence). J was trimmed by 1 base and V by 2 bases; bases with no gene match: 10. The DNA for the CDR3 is TGTGCCAGCAGCCAAAACCGGGACAGGGGCCTCAAGAACACTGAAGCTTTCTTT. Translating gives CASSQNRDRGLKNTEAFF.

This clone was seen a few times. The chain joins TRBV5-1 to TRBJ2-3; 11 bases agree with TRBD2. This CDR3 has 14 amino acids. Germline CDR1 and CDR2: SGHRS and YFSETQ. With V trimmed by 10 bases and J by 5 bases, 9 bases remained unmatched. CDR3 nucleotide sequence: TGCGCCTCAACGACTAGCGGGGTGGGAGATACGCAGTATTTT. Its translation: CASTTSGVGDTQYF.

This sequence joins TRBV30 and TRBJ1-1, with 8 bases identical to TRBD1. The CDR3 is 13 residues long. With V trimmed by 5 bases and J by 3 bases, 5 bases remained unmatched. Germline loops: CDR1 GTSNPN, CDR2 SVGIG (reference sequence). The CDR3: CAWLQGGYTEAFF. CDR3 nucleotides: TGTGCCTGGCTACAGGGGGGTTACACTGAAGCTTTCTTT.

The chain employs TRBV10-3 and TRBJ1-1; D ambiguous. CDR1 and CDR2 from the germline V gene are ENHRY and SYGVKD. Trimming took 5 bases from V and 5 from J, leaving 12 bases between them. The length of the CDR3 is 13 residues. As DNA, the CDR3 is TGTGCCATCAGTCCGGGGAGGGATACTGAAGCTTTCTTT. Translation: CAISPGRDTEAFF.

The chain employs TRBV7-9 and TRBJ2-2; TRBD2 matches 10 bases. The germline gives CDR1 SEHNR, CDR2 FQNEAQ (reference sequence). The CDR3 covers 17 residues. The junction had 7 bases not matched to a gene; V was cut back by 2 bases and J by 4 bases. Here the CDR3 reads CASSLNPAGGTTGELFF. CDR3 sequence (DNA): TGTGCCAGCAGCTTAAATCCAGCGGGGGGGACCACCGGGGAGCTGTTTTTT. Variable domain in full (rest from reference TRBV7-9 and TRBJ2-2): DTGVSQNPRHKITKRGQNVTFRCDPISEHNRLYWYRQTLGQGPEFLTYFQNEAQLEKSRLLSDRFSAERPKGSFSTLEIQRTEQGDSAMYLCASSLNPAGGTTGELFFGEGSRLTVL.

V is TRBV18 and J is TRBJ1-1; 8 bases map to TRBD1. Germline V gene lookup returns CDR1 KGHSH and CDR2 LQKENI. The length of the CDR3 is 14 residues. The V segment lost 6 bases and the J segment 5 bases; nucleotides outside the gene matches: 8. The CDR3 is CASSQGTGSTEAFF. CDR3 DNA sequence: TGTGCCAGCTCGCAGGGGACAGGAAGTACTGAAGCTTTCTTT.

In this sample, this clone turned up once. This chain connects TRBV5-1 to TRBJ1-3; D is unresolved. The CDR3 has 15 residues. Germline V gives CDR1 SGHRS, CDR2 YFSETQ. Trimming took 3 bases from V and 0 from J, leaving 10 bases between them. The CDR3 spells CASSSSSGSGNTIYF. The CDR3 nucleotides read TGCGCCAGCAGCTCTAGTAGTGGCTCTGGAAACACCATATATTTT. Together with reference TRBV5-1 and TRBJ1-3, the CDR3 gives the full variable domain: KAGVTQTPRYLIKTRGQQVTLSCSPISGHRSVSWYQQTPGQGLQFLFEYFSETQRNKGNFPGRFSGRQFSNSRSEMNVSTLELGDSALYLCASSSSSGSGNTIYFGEGSWLTVV.